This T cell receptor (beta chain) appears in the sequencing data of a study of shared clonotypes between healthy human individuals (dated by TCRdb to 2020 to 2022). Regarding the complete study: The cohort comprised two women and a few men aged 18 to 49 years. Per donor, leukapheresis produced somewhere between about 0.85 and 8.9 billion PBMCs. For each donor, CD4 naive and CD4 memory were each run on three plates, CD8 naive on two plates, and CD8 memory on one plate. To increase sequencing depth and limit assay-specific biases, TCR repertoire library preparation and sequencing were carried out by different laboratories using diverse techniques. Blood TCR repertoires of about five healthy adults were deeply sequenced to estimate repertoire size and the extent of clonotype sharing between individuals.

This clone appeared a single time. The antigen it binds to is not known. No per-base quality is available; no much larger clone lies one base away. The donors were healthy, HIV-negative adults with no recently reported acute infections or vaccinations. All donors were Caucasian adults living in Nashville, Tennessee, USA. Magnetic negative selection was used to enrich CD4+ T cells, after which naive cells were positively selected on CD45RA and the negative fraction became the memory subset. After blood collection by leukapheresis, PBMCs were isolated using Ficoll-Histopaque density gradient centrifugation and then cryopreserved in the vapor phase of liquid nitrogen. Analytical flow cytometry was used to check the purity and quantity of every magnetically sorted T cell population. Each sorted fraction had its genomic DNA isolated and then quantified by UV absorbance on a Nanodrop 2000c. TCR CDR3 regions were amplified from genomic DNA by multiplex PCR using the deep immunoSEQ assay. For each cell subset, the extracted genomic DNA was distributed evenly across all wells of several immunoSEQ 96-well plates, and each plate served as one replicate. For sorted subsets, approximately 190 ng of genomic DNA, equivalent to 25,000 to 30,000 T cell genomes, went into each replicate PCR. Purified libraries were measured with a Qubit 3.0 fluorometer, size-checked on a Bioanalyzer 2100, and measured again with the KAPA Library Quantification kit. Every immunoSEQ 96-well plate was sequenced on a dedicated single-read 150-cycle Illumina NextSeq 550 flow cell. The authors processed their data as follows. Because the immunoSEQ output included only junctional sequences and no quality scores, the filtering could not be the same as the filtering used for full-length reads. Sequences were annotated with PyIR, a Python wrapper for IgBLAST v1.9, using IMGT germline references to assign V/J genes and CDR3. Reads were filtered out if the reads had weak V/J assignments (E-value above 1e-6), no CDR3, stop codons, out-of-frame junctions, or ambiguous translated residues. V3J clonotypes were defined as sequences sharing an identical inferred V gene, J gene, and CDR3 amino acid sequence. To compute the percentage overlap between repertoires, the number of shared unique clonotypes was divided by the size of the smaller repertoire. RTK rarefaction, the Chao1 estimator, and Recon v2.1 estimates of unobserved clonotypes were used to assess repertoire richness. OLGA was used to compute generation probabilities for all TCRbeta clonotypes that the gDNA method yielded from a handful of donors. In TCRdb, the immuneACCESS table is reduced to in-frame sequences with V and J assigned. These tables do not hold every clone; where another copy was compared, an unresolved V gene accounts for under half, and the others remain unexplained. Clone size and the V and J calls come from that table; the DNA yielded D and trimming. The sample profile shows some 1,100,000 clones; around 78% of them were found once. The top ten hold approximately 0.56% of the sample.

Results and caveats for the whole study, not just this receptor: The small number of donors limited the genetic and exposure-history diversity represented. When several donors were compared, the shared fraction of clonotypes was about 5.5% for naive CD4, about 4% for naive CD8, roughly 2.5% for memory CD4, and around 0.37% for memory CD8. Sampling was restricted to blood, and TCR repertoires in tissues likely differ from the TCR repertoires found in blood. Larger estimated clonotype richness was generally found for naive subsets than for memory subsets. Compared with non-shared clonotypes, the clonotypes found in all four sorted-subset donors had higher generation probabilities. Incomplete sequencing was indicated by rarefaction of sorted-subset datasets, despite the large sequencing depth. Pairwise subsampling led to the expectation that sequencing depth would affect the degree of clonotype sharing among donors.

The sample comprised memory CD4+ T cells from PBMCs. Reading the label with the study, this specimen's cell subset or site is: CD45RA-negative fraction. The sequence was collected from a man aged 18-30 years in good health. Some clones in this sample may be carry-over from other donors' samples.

The CDR3 region reads CSVSPLAGGSYEQFF. The DNA sequence is given as TGCAGCGTTTCCCCCCTCGCGGGAGGGAGCTATGAGCAGTTCTTC. The chain was built from TRBV29-1 and TRBJ2-1; 9 bases in between match TRBD2. The CDR3 contains 15 residues, cysteine and phenylalanine counted. Left in the record is the CDR3 DNA by itself, 45 bases read in frame from the first base. Ends trimmed: V by 5 bases, J by 8 bases; bases unmatched to a gene: 13. According to the germline V gene, CDR1 reads SQVTM and CDR2 reads ANQGSEA.